A selection of T cell receptor beta chains follows, all from one sample in a study of T cells in Graves' hyperthyroidism and ophthalmopathy. Each CDR3 protein is one row after TCRdb ran MiXCR on the multiplex PCR reads. The table has 730,000 or so distinct CDR3 sequences, around 20% seen once. The sequencing sample was made of blood. The receptors derive from a woman aged 50 to 60 with Graves' hyperthyroidism that later progressed to Graves' ophthalmopathy. CDR3s include the opening cysteine and the closing phenylalanine or tryptophan. The D gene is left open where the match is weak. Rows may omit the clone size; those that give it use once, few, many or a size class.

J | V | size | D | CDR3 | DNA
TRBJ2-1 | TRBV12-3/TRBV12-4 | many | TRBD1 | CASSLGYPGQQYNEQFF | TGTGCCAGCAGTTTAGGCTATCCGGGACAGCAATACAATGAGCAGTTCTTC
TRBJ1-2 | TRBV7-9 | NA | NA | CAKLGGPSRLYGYTF | TGTGCCAAATTAGGGGGGCCGAGTCGACTCTATGGCTACACCTTC
TRBJ2-4 | TRBV5-1 | few | TRBD2 | CASSLSGGAQNIQYF | TGCGCCAGCAGCCTTAGCGGGGGGGCCCAAAACATTCAGTACTTC
TRBJ2-1 | TRBV7-9 | many | NA | CASSLAHSSYNEQFF | TGTGCCAGCAGCTTAGCCCATAGCTCCTACAATGAGCAGTTCTTC
TRBJ1-1 | TRBV4-1 | NA | NA | CASSQVVAGLNTEAFF | TGCGCCAGCAGCCAAGTGGTGGCGGGGCTGAACACTGAAGCTTTCTTT
TRBJ2-7 | TRBV14 | few | NA | CASSQGNYEQYF | TGTGCCAGCAGCCAAGGGAACTACGAGCAGTACTTC
TRBJ2-1 | TRBV10-3 | few | NA | CAISEGESSYNEQFF | TGTGCCATCAGTGAGGGGGAGAGCTCCTACAATGAGCAGTTCTTC
TRBJ2-7 | TRBV9 | NA | TRBD1 | CASSTLGTGTCEQYF | TGTGCCAGCAGCACCCTAGGGACAGGGACCTGCGAGCAGTACTTC
TRBJ2-5 | TRBV30 | many | TRBD2 | CAWTSGVSETQYF | TGTGCCTGGACTAGCGGGGTGAGCGAGACCCAGTACTTC
TRBJ1-2 | TRBV2 | NA | NA | CASSELGGRLYGYTF | TGTGCCAGCAGTGAACTAGGGGGGAGACTCTATGGCTACACCTTC
TRBJ2-5 | TRBV30 | many | TRBD2 | CAWRDGLAGGQETQYF | TGTGCCTGGAGAGACGGACTAGCGGGGGGACAAGAGACCCAGTACTTC
TRBJ1-1 | TRBV19 | NA | TRBD1 | CASSIQGARKASEAFF | TGTGCCAGTAGTATACAGGGGGCTAGGAAAGCCTCTGAAGCTTTCTTT
TRBJ1-2 | TRBV5-1 | many | NA | CASSFGPTEPYGYTF | TGCGCCAGCAGCTTCGGGCCTACTGAACCTTATGGCTACACCTTC
TRBJ2-7 | TRBV30 | NA | TRBD2 | CAWSQTSGPLRGQYF | TGTGCCTGGAGCCAGACTAGCGGACCCCTACGAGGGCAGTACTTC
TRBJ2-2 | TRBV20-1 | NA | NA | CSAAGANTGELFF | TGCAGTGCGGCGGGGGCCAACACCGGGGAGCTGTTTTTT
TRBJ1-1 | TRBV7-9 | few | NA | CASTLNQGTEAFF | TGTGCCAGCACCTTAAATCAGGGAACTGAAGCTTTCTTT
TRBJ1-4 | TRBV7-2 | NA | NA | CASSSRDKKLTNEKLFF | TGTGCCAGCAGCTCCCGGGACAAAAAGCTAACTAATGAAAAACTGTTTTTT
TRBJ1-2 | TRBV6-1 | few | NA | CASSEATVDGYTF | TGTGCCAGCAGTGAGGCGACAGTGGATGGCTACACCTTC
TRBJ1-1 | TRBV5-1 | many | NA | CASSPRPANTEAFF | TGCGCCAGCAGCCCGAGGCCAGCGAACACTGAAGCTTTCTTT
TRBJ2-3 | TRBV28 | NA | TRBD2 | CASSSSGRSTDTQYF | TGTGCCAGCAGTTCCAGCGGGAGAAGCACAGATACGCAGTATTTT
TRBJ1-1 | TRBV27 | many | TRBD1 | CASSSRGQGAFF | TGTGCCAGCAGTTCAAGGGGGCAGGGAGCTTTCTTT
TRBJ1-5 | TRBV11-1 | few | TRBD1 | CASSPGTGSGQPQHF | TGTGCCAGCAGCCCCGGGACAGGGAGTGGTCAGCCCCAGCATTTT
TRBJ2-2 | TRBV6-1 | many | NA | CASSDTHDTGELFF | TGTGCCAGCAGTGATACCCATGACACCGGGGAGCTGTTTTTT
TRBJ1-2 | TRBV30 | many | NA | CAWSGFYGYTF | TGTGCCTGGAGTGGCTTCTATGGCTACACCTTC
TRBJ1-4 | TRBV2 | NA | NA | CASKIAGPDEKLFF | TGTGCCAGCAAGATTGCCGGGCCGGACGAAAAACTGTTTTTT
TRBJ2-3 | TRBV3-1 | NA | NA | CASSLHPGSVDTQYF | TGTGCCAGCAGCCTTCACCCTGGGTCGGTAGATACGCAGTATTTT
TRBJ1-4 | TRBV12-3/TRBV12-4 | NA | NA | CASSGLPEKLFF | TGTGCCAGCAGCGGACTCCCTGAAAAACTGTTTTTT
TRBJ2-7 | TRBV7-6 | many | NA | CASSFKDSSYEQYF | TGTGCCAGCAGCTTTAAGGACAGCTCCTACGAGCAGTACTTC
TRBJ2-6 | TRBV7-3 | NA | NA | CASSRTGRNRISGANVLTF | TGTGCCAGCAGTCGGACTGGCAGGAACAGAATCTCTGGGGCCAACGTCCTGACTTTC
TRBJ2-2 | TRBV5-1 | NA | NA | CASRLAAGAGELFF | TGCGCCAGCAGACTGGCGGCGGGTGCCGGGGAGCTGTTTTTT
TRBJ1-1 | TRBV15 | NA | NA | CATSRERRNTEAFF | TGTGCCACCAGCAGAGAGCGGAGGAACACTGAAGCTTTCTTT
TRBJ2-5 | TRBV6-2/TRBV6-3 | few | NA | CASSYSQIQETQYF | TGTGCCAGCAGTTACTCCCAGATCCAAGAGACCCAGTACTTC
TRBJ2-2 | TRBV2 | NA | TRBD1 | CASLDRGLPTGELFF | TGTGCCAGCCTGGACAGGGGACTACCCACCGGGGAGCTGTTTTTT
TRBJ2-1 | TRBV4-1 | few | TRBD2 | CASSLGTSSHNEQFF | TGCGCCAGCAGCCTAGGGACTAGCTCTCACAATGAGCAGTTCTTC
TRBJ1-3 | TRBV2 | few | NA | CASSERGNTIYF | TGTGCCAGCAGTGAACGGGGAAACACCATATATTTT
TRBJ2-1 | TRBV4-1 | NA | NA | CASSQEAGTYNEQFF | TGCGCCAGCAGCCAAGAGGCGGGGACCTACAATGAGCAGTTCTTC
TRBJ1-6 | TRBV6-1 | NA | NA | CATRTGVPSYNSPLHF | TGTGCCACCCGGACCGGGGTACCATCCTATAATTCACCCCTCCACTTT
TRBJ2-5 | TRBV10-3 | once | NA | CATGTYYRQDQETQYF | TGTGCCACCGGCACCTACTATAGACAGGACCAAGAGACCCAGTACTTC
TRBJ2-2 | TRBV7-8 | many | NA | CASSLADDYTGELFF | TGTGCCAGCAGCTTAGCTGACGACTACACCGGGGAGCTGTTTTTT
TRBJ2-1 | TRBV27 | many | TRBD1 | CASSPLPDRGHWNEQFF | TGTGCCAGCAGTCCCCTCCCCGACAGGGGTCATTGGAATGAGCAGTTCTTC
TRBJ2-5 | TRBV25-1 | few | NA | CASSENGETQYF | TGTGCCAGCAGTGAAAATGGTGAGACCCAGTACTTC
TRBJ2-5 | TRBV30 | many | NA | CAWSIGREETQYF | TGTGCCTGGAGTATCGGGCGGGAAGAGACCCAGTACTTC
TRBJ1-1 | TRBV27 | NA | NA | CASSFRGGFIEAFF | TGTGCCAGCAGTTTTAGGGGGGGGTTTATTGAAGCTTTCTTT
TRBJ2-5 | TRBV11-1 | many | NA | CASSLPRGVETQYF | TGTGCCAGCAGCTTACCCCGTGGGGTGGAGACCCAGTACTTC
TRBJ2-3 | TRBV6-2/TRBV6-3 | once | TRBD2 | CASRSALQRGDTDTQYF | TGTGCCAGCAGGTCAGCCTTACAGCGGGGGGACACAGATACGCAGTATTTT
TRBJ2-7 | TRBV7-8 | many | TRBD2 | CASSSGLAYEQYF | TGTGCCAGCAGCTCGGGACTAGCCTACGAGCAGTACTTC
TRBJ2-7 | TRBV20-1 | many | TRBD1 | CSASDRASEQYF | TGCAGTGCAAGCGACAGGGCGAGCGAGCAGTACTTC
TRBJ2-1 | TRBV5-1 | NA | TRBD1 | CASKPSGTGAYNEQFF | TGCGCCAGCAAGCCCTCCGGGACAGGAGCCTACAATGAGCAGTTCTTC